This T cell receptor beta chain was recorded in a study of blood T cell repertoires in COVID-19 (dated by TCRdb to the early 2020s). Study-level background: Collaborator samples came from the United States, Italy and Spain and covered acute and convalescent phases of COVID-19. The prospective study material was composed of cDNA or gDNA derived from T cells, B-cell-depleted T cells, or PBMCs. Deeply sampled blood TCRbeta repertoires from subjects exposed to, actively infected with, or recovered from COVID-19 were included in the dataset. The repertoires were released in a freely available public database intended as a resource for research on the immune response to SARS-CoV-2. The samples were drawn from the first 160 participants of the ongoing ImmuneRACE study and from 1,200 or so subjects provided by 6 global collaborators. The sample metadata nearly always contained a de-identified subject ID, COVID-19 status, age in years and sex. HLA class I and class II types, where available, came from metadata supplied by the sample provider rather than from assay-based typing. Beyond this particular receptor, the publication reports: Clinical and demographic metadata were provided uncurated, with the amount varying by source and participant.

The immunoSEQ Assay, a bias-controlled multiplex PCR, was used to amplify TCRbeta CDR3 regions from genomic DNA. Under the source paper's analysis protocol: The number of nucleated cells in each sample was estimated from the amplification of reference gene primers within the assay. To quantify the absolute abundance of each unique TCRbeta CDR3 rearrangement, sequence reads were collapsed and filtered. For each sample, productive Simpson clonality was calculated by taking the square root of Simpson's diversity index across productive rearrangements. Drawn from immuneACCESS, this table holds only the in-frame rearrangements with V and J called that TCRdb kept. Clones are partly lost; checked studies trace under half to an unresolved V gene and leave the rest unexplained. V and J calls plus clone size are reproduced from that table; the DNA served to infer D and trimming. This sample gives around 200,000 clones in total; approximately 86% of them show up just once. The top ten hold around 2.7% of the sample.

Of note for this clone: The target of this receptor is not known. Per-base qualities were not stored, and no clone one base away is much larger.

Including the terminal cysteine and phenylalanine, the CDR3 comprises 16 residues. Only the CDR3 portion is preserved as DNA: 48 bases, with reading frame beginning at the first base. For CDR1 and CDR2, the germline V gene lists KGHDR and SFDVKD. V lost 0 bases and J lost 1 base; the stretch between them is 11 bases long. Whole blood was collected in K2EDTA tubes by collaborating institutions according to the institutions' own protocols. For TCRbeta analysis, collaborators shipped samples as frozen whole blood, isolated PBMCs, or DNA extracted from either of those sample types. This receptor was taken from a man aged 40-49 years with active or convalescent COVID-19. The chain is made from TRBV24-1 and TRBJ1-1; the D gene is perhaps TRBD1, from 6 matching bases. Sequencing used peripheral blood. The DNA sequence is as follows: TGTGCCACCAGTGATTTGCTACAGGGACGGAACACTGAAGCTTTCTTT. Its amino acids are CATSDLLQGRNTEAFF.